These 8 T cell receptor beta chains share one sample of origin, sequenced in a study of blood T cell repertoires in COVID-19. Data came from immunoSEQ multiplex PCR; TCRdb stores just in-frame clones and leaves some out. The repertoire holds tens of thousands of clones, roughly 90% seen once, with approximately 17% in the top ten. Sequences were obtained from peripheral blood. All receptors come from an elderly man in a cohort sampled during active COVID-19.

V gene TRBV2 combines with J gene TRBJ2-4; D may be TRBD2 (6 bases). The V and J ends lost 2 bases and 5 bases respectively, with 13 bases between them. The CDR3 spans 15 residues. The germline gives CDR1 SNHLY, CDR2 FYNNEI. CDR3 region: CASSELRDAQNIQYF. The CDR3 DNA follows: TGTGCCAGCAGTGAACTGCGGGACGCCCAAAACATTCAGTACTTC.

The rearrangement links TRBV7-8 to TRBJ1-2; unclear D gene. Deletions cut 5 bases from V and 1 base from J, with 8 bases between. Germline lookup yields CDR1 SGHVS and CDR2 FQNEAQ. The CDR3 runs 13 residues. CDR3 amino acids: CASSPRGNYGYTF. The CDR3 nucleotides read TGTGCCAGCAGCCCGCGGGGTAACTATGGCTACACCTTC.

CDR3 amino acids: CATSDFGQGPVNEQFF. CDR3 nucleotides: TGTGCCACCAGTGATTTTGGCCAGGGGCCAGTCAATGAGCAGTTCTTC. The rearrangement joins TRBV24-1 to TRBJ2-1; perhaps TRBD1 as D (6 bases). The CDR3 has 16 amino acids. The V end was cut by 1 base, the J end by 6 bases, with 15 bases between. Germline assignment: CDR1 KGHDR and CDR2 SFDVKD.

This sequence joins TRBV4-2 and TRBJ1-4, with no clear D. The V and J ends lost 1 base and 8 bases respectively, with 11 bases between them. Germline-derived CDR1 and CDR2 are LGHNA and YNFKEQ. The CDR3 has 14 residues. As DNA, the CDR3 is TGTGCCAGCAGCCAAGGGTTGCTCGGGGAAAAACTGTTTTTT. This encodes CASSQGLLGEKLFF.

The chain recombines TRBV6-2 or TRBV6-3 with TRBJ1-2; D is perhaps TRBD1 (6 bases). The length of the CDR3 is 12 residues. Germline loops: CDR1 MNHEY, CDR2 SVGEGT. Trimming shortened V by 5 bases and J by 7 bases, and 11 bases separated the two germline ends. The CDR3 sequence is CASSDRISGYTF. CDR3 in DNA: TGTGCCAGCAGTGACAGGATTTCTGGCTACACCTTC.

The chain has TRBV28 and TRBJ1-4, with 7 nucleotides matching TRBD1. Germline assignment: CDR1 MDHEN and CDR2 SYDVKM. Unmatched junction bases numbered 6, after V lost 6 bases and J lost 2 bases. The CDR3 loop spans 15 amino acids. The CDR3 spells CASSLTGDTNEKLFF. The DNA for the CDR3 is TGTGCCAGCAGCCTAACAGGGGACACTAATGAAAAACTGTTTTTT.

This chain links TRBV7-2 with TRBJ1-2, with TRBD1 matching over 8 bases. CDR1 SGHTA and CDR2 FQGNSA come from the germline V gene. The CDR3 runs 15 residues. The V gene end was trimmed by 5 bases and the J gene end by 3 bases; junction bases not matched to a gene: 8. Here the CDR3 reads CASSVDRGPDYGYTF. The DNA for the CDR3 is TGTGCCAGCAGCGTAGACAGGGGACCGGACTATGGCTACACCTTC. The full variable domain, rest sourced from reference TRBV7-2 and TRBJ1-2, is GAGVSQSPSNKVTEKGKDVELRCDPISGHTALYWYRQSLGQGLEFLIYFQGNSAPDKSGLPSDRFSAERTGGSVSTLTIQRTQQEDSAVYLCASSVDRGPDYGYTFGSGTRLTVV.

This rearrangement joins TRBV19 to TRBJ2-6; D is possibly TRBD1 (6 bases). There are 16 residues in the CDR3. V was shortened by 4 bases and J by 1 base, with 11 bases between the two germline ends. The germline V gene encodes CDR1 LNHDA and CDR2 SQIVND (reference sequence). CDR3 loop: CASSRGQLSGANVLTF. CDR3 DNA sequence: TGTGCCAGTAGTAGGGGACAACTATCTGGGGCCAACGTCCTGACTTTC.